The 13 T cell receptor beta chains presented below share a single source sample, sequenced in a study of blood T cell repertoires in COVID-19. Using immunoSEQ multiplex PCR, the repertoire was profiled, and TCRdb retains in-frame clones only, with some absent. The sample lists about 220,000 clones, about four fifths occurring once. Material: PBMCs or T cells enriched from blood (not recorded which). The receptors here all came from a woman between 45 and 65 years old who had been exposed to COVID-19.

CDR3 coding DNA: TGTGCCAGCATTCTGAGGGGGGACAGGAACACTGAAGCTTTCTTT. It is translated as CASILRGDRNTEAFF. The rearrangement uses TRBV2 and TRBJ1-1, with 7 bases that match TRBD1. The length of the CDR3 is 15 residues. Germline trimming cut 7 bases from V and 1 base from J; bases unmatched to any gene: 9. CDR1 and CDR2 from the germline V gene are SNHLY and FYNNEI.

The chain links TRBV19 to TRBJ2-3; D perhaps matches TRBD1 (7 bases). V was clipped by 7 bases and J by 6 bases, with 17 bases between them. The CDR3 has 14 residues. CDR1 LNHDA and CDR2 SQIVND come from the germline V gene (reference sequence). In nucleotides, the CDR3 is TGTGCCAGTAAGGAGGGGGCCCAATTCGATACGCAGTATTTT. This codes for CASKEGAQFDTQYF.

The J gene is TRBJ1-3, the V gene TRBV28; D not certain. This CDR3 is built from 15 residues. V was trimmed by 0 bases and J by 0 bases, leaving 6 bases between them. Germline loops: CDR1 MDHEN, CDR2 SYDVKM. CDR3 nucleotide sequence: TGTGCCAGCAGTTTATGGCACTCCTCTGGAAACACCATATATTTT. This sequence encodes CASSLWHSSGNTIYF. The entire variable domain, with the rest obtained from reference TRBV28 and TRBJ1-3, is as follows: DVKVTQSSRYLVKRTGEKVFLECVQDMDHENMFWYRQDPGLGLRLIYFSYDVKMKEKGDIPEGYSVSREKKERFSLILESASTNQTSMYLCASSLWHSSGNTIYFGEGSWLTVV.

The rearrangement joins TRBV7-2 to TRBJ2-5; 7 bases are a match to TRBD1. The junction had 7 bases not matched to a gene; V was cut back by 2 bases and J by 7 bases. This CDR3 is built from 14 residues. The germline V gene encodes CDR1 SGHTA and CDR2 FQGNSA. CDR3 nucleotides: TGTGCCAGCAGCTTAACACAGGGGAGTGGGACCCAGTACTTC. Translating it yields CASSLTQGSGTQYF.

This clone was counted a few times. The genes are TRBV12-3 or TRBV12-4 and TRBJ2-7; possible D gene TRBD2, 5 bases. The length of the CDR3 is 12 residues. With 5 bases removed from V and 2 bases from J, the gap between germline ends came to 7 bases. The CDR3 loop reads CASSLGAYEQYF. The CDR3 bases are TGTGCCAGCAGTCTCGGGGCCTACGAGCAGTACTTC.

The chain has TRBV7-2 and TRBJ1-2; 8 bases are a match to TRBD1. The CDR3 has 13 amino acids. The ends lost 3 bases at V and 4 bases at J; junction bases unmatched: 1. Germline V gives CDR1 SGHTA, CDR2 FQGNSA. CDR3 in amino acids: CASSLGTGYGYTF. The CDR3 DNA reads as TGTGCCAGCAGCTTGGGGACAGGCTATGGCTACACCTTC.

V gene TRBV10-3 combines with J gene TRBJ2-3; possible D gene TRBD2, 6 bases. The CDR3 runs 18 residues. V was trimmed by 4 bases and J by 1 base, leaving 21 bases between them. The germline gives CDR1 ENHRY, CDR2 SYGVKD. The CDR3 DNA reads TGTGCCATCAGTGCCTACTTGATTAGGGGAGGTGGCACAGATACGCAGTATTTT. This codes for CAISAYLIRGGGTDTQYF.

The chain links TRBV5-1 to TRBJ1-1, with TRBD1 identical over 9 bases. With V trimmed by 9 bases and J by 0 bases, 12 bases remained unmatched. The CDR3 length is 16 residues. Germline loops: CDR1 SGHRS, CDR2 YFSETQ. CDR3 protein: CATRTGVDEVNTEAFF. DNA of the CDR3: TGCGCCACCCGGACAGGGGTGGACGAGGTGAACACTGAAGCTTTCTTT.

This sequence joins TRBV19 and TRBJ2-3; D may be TRBD1 (6 bases). V dropped 5 bases and J dropped 5 bases, with 23 bases sitting between them. This CDR3 region has 17 residues. CDR1 and CDR2 from the germline V gene are LNHDA and SQIVND (reference sequence). CDR3 amino acids: CASSFVWGGQGKDTQYF. The CDR3 DNA is TGTGCCAGTAGTTTCGTATGGGGCGGGCAGGGGAAAGATACGCAGTATTTT.

CDR3 protein: CASSPTQGDYGYTF. Here the CDR3 DNA reads TGTGCCAGCAGTCCGACACAGGGGGACTATGGCTACACCTTC. The rearrangement joins TRBV2 to TRBJ1-2, with 8 bases lining up with TRBD1. The CDR3 has 14 residues. The germline V gene encodes CDR1 SNHLY and CDR2 FYNNEI. The J segment lost 3 bases and the V segment lost 5 bases, leaving 5 bases of the junction unmatched.

This clone was recorded a few times. This sequence joins TRBV2 and TRBJ1-5; 8 bases map to TRBD1. Germline V lookup: CDR1 SNHLY, CDR2 FYNNEI. The CDR3 has 14 amino acids. V was pared by 6 bases and J by 7 bases, with 8 bases of the junction left unmatched. This CDR3 is CASRDTGTGQPQHF. The CDR3 bases are TGTGCCAGCAGGGACACAGGGACAGGACAGCCCCAGCATTTT.

This chain links TRBV6-5 with TRBJ1-1; possibly TRBD1 for D (5 bases). Germline V gives CDR1 MNHEY, CDR2 SVGAGI. V dropped 0 bases and J dropped 5 bases, with 13 bases sitting between them. The CDR3 has 15 amino acids. In nucleotides, the CDR3 is TGTGCCAGCAGTTACTCGGGGGGGAGAGGTACTGAAGCTTTCTTT. This translates into CASSYSGGRGTEAFF.

The chain links TRBV5-6 to TRBJ1-2; 7 bases align to TRBD1. The germline V gene has CDR1 SGHDT and CDR2 YYEEEE. This CDR3 has 16 residues. With 4 bases clipped from V and 0 bases from J, the junction kept 9 bases outside the gene matches. CDR3 sequence reads: CASSPPGGRANYGYTF. CDR3 DNA: TGTGCCAGCAGCCCGCCAGGGGGGAGAGCTAACTATGGCTACACCTTC.